This T cell receptor beta chain comes out of a study of T-cell reconstitution after alpha-beta-depleted transplantation in children. This clonotype showed up many times. Its antigen is currently unknown. There are 15 residues in the CDR3. The V gene's germline CDR1 is MDHEN and CDR2 SYDVKM. V dropped 6 bases and J dropped 1 base, with 14 bases sitting between them. The library targeted TCRbeta and was prepared with unique molecular identifiers. TCRdb ran MiXCR on the PCR reads and lists one entry per CDR3 protein. The profile covers around 100,000 distinct CDR3 sequences, with around 5.9% appearing a single time and about 6% taken by the ten largest. Whole-study findings and limits: Newly made T cells mostly supplied T-cell counts and diversity one year after transplant. Approximately two months post-transplant, alpha-beta T cells reportedly originated from several hundred expanded graft clones. Day-60 TCRbeta diversity that was high in some patients was derived from surviving recipient T cells and thymic progenitors.

This clonotype was sampled from a female patient aged 2-9 years who had a stem cell transplant for Fanconi anemia, so the T cells may come from the graft donor. The sample in question was PBMCs, mostly from graft donor cells, obtained 60 days after TCRalphabeta/CD19-depleted stem cell transplant. This chain uses TRBV28 with TRBJ2-3, with D maybe TRBD1 (6 bases). This CDR3 is CASSNLKGGTDTQYF. The CDR3 DNA reads as TGTGCCAGCAGCAACCTCAAGGGGGGCACAGATACGCAGTATTTT.